Following are 20 T cell receptor beta chains from one sample sequenced in a study of OX40 agonist ivuxolimab in advanced cancers. This table comes from immunoSEQ multiplex PCR, and its TCRdb copy is limited to in-frame clones, with some not included. The sample has about 69,000 clones, roughly 90% seen once; the top ten hold about 10%. This material consisted of CD4+ or CD8+ T cells sorted from blood, taken in a trial of the OX40 agonist ivuxolimab. These TCRs come from an adult with an advanced solid tumor such as melanoma, head and neck, liver or kidney cancer.

The chain carries TRBV5-6 and TRBJ2-7; a possible D gene is TRBD1 (5 bases). The CDR3 totals 15 residues. Trimming removed 4 bases at V and 6 bases at J, with 20 bases between. Germline CDR1 reads SGHDT; CDR2 reads YYEEEE. CDR3: CASSIQGARRLEQYF. CDR3 DNA: TGTGCCAGCAGCATTCAAGGGGCCCGCAGGCTCGAGCAGTACTTC.

This clone was counted once. The chain links TRBV15 to TRBJ2-7, with 10 bases that match TRBD2. Germline assignment: CDR1 LNHNV and CDR2 YYDKDF (reference sequence). The CDR3 is 15 amino acids. The J segment lost 4 bases and the V segment lost 1 base, leaving 4 bases of the junction unmatched. The CDR3 nucleotides are TGTGCCACCAGCAGAGGGGGACTAGCGCAGTACGAGCAGTACTTC. Protein: CATSRGGLAQYEQYF.

This clone was found a few times. V usage is TRBV5-1 and J usage is TRBJ1-1, with 7 bases that match TRBD1. The germline CDR1 and CDR2 sequences are SGHRS and YFSETQ. The CDR3 runs to 13 residues. Unmatched junction bases numbered 5, after V lost 7 bases and J lost 2 bases. CDR3 DNA sequence: TGCGCCAGCCGGGGACAGAGCAACACTGAAGCTTTCTTT. Translating it yields CASRGQSNTEAFF.

The chain recombines TRBV7-2 with TRBJ2-1; no reliable D call. The CDR3 is made up of 13 amino acids. Between the trimmed V and J ends, which lost 8 bases and 4 bases, there was a span of 12 bases. Germline assignment: CDR1 SGHTA and CDR2 FQGNSA. The CDR3 reads CASELGGYNEQFF. The CDR3 bases are TGTGCCAGCGAATTGGGTGGGTACAATGAGCAGTTCTTC.

The rearrangement uses TRBV28 and TRBJ1-2, with 7 positions matching TRBD1. The CDR3 is 14 amino acids. Germline V CDR1 and CDR2: MDHEN, SYDVKM. V lost 8 bases to trimming and J lost 7 bases; unmatched junction nucleotides: 13. The DNA for the CDR3 is TGTGCCAGCCTCAACAGGGGCCTTTATAGTGGCTACACCTTC. It translates to CASLNRGLYSGYTF.

This chain connects TRBV19 to TRBJ1-2; a possible D gene is TRBD1 (6 bases). The CDR3 contains 15 residues. V shed 7 bases and J shed 4 bases, with 19 bases lying between them. CDR1 and CDR2 from the germline V gene are LNHDA and SQIVND (reference sequence). The CDR3 coding sequence is TGTGCCAGTAACGAGGGGGGACGGGGCTCCTATGGCTACACCTTC. This translates into CASNEGGRGSYGYTF.

This chain links TRBV7-2 with TRBJ2-2, with 7 bases lining up with TRBD2. Trimming at V came to 5 bases and at J to 9 bases, leaving 12 bases not matched to a gene. Germline V gene sequence: CDR1 SGHTA, CDR2 FQGNSA. The length of the CDR3 is 15 residues. The CDR3 region has the DNA TGTGCCAGCAGCCCTGGGCTAGCGGAGAGCCGGGAGCTGTTTTTT. It yields the protein CASSPGLAESRELFF.

The rearrangement uses TRBV7-2 and TRBJ1-3; D is perhaps TRBD1 (5 bases). CDR3 length: 12 residues. Germline V gene lookup returns CDR1 SGHTA and CDR2 FQGNSA. V dropped 2 bases and J dropped 10 bases, with 9 bases sitting between them. The CDR3 protein is CASSLRGGTIYF. As DNA, the CDR3 is TGTGCCAGCAGCTTAAGGGGCGGGACCATATATTTT.

This clone has just a few counts. V and J are TRBV7-3 and TRBJ1-1, with 7 bases that match TRBD1. The CDR3 runs 14 residues. V was pared by 3 bases and J by 4 bases, with 5 bases of the junction left unmatched. Germline CDR1 reads SGHTA; CDR2 reads FQGTGA. CDR3 nucleotide sequence: TGTGCCAGCAGCTTCACAGGGGCTGGCACTGAAGCTTTCTTT. This codes for CASSFTGAGTEAFF.

The V and J genes are TRBV6-1 and TRBJ1-2; D is perhaps TRBD1 (6 bases). The CDR3 loop spans 13 amino acids. CDR1 and CDR2 (germline): MNHNS, SASEGT. Trimming took off 4 bases at V and 4 bases at J, with 10 bases between the two ends. In DNA, the CDR3 is TGTGCCAGCAGTGCAGGGGATCCCTATGGCTACACCTTC. Translated, it gives CASSAGDPYGYTF.

This sequence joins TRBV7-2 and TRBJ2-7, with 7 bases that match TRBD2. The CDR3 is 13 amino acids. Germline V gives CDR1 SGHTA, CDR2 FQGNSA. V was clipped by 6 bases and J by 3 bases; unmatched bases: 5. CDR3 region: CASSPSGGYEQYF. In DNA, the CDR3 is TGTGCCAGCAGTCCCTCGGGGGGCTACGAGCAGTACTTC. Variable domain in full (rest from reference TRBV7-2 and TRBJ2-7): GAGVSQSPSNKVTEKGKDVELRCDPISGHTALYWYRQSLGQGLEFLIYFQGNSAPDKSGLPSDRFSAERTGGSVSTLTIQRTQQEDSAVYLCASSPSGGYEQYFGPGTRLTVT.

This clone has just one count. The gene calls are TRBV19 and TRBJ2-7, with 7 bases that match TRBD2. The CDR3 consists of 13 residues. Germline CDR1 and CDR2: LNHDA and SQIVND (reference sequence). V lost 6 bases to trimming and J lost 4 bases; unmatched junction nucleotides: 6. In DNA form, the CDR3 reads TGTGCCAGTAGAAGGCGGGAGTCGTACGAGCAGTACTTC. Translated: CASRRRESYEQYF.

The CDR3 region is CASKDSGRSTGELFF. The CDR3 nucleotides are TGTGCCAGCAAGGATAGCGGGAGGTCGACCGGGGAGCTGTTTTTT. The J gene is TRBJ2-2, the V gene TRBV2, with 10 positions matching TRBD2. Unmatched junction bases numbered 7, after V lost 7 bases and J lost 5 bases. The CDR3 runs 15 residues. CDR1 is SNHLY, CDR2 FYNNEI, per germline.

The J gene is TRBJ2-2, the V gene TRBV19; D is unclear. V was shortened by 10 bases and J by 4 bases, with 19 bases between the two germline ends. Germline-derived CDR1 and CDR2 are LNHDA and SQIVND (reference sequence). CDR3 size: 15 residues. The CDR3 spells CATRVRQAGTGELFF. The CDR3 DNA reads TGTGCCACCCGAGTGAGGCAGGCAGGCACCGGGGAGCTGTTTTTT.

This clone was observed once. The rearrangement joins TRBV5-6 to TRBJ2-1; 7 nucleotides line up with TRBD2. Germline V CDR1 and CDR2: SGHDT, YYEEEE. J lost 7 bases, V lost 4 bases, and 14 bases had no gene match. The CDR3 covers 16 residues. CDR3 loop: CASSPSLAARGNEQFF. The CDR3 bases are TGTGCCAGCAGCCCTTCTCTAGCGGCGAGAGGGAATGAGCAGTTCTTC.

V and J are TRBV5-1 and TRBJ2-7, with D possibly matching TRBD2 (6 bases). The V and J ends lost 2 bases and 4 bases respectively, with 16 bases between them. CDR1 SGHRS and CDR2 YFSETQ come from the germline V gene. The length of the CDR3 is 15 residues. The CDR3 is CASSLRGGSGYEQYF. The DNA of the CDR3 is TGCGCCAGCAGCTTAAGAGGTGGGAGCGGGTACGAGCAGTACTTC.

This clone has more than one count but fewer than ten. Here the CDR3 reads CASAPIGGANVLTF. The CDR3 DNA reads as TGTGCCAGCGCGCCAATCGGTGGGGCCAACGTCCTGACTTTC. The chain employs TRBV7-8 and TRBJ2-6; D remains unclear. CDR1 is SGHVS, CDR2 FQNEAQ, per germline. The V gene lost 8 bases and the J gene lost 3 bases, with 11 bases spanning the gap. The CDR3 has 14 residues.

This chain connects TRBV4-1 to TRBJ1-4; D is undetermined. Deletions cut 0 bases from V and 5 bases from J, with 13 bases between. The germline gives CDR1 MGHRA, CDR2 YSYEKL. The CDR3 spans 16 residues. The CDR3, as DNA: TGCGCCAGCAGCCAAGATAAGACCGCCCGGAATGAAAAACTGTTTTTT. This sequence encodes CASSQDKTARNEKLFF.

This chain joins TRBV4-3 and TRBJ2-5; 7 bases match TRBD2. Germline values: CDR1 LGHNA, CDR2 YSLEER. V was pared by 8 bases and J by 9 bases, with 9 bases of the junction left unmatched. CDR3 length: 12 residues. CDR3 DNA: TGCGCCAGCGGGGAGGGTCGGATGCCCCAGTACTTC. It yields the protein CASGEGRMPQYF.

This rearrangement joins TRBV29-1 to TRBJ1-2; TRBD1 aligns across 7 bases. The germline V gene encodes CDR1 SQVTM and CDR2 ANQGSEA. The junction had 8 bases not matched to a gene; V was cut back by 7 bases and J by 0 bases. This CDR3 comprises 14 residues. CDR3 DNA sequence: TGCAGCGCCTCGACAGGGTCAACTAACTATGGCTACACCTTC. It yields the protein CSASTGSTNYGYTF.